These 2 T cell receptor beta chains were all obtained from the same sample, sequenced in a study of cytomegalovirus exposure and HLA in healthy donors. The PCR used 60 Vbeta and 13 Jbeta primers. The data were produced by immunoSEQ multiplex PCR, yet TCRdb's version contains in-frame clones alone and is incomplete. This sample contains 100,000 to 150,000 clones. Sequencing used PBMCs. All receptors derive from a young man in good health and CMV-seronegative.

The chain has TRBV5-6 and TRBJ2-1; 12 nucleotides match TRBD2. This CDR3 has 16 residues. V dropped 3 bases and J dropped 5; count of bases not matched to a gene: 6. CDR1 and CDR2 (germline): SGHDT, YYEEEE. The CDR3 DNA sequence: TGTGCCAGCAGCTCGGAGACTAGCGGGAGCCACAATGAGCAGTTCTTC. Its protein product is CASSSETSGSHNEQFF.

The chain has TRBV6-1 and TRBJ1-1; 8 nucleotides align to TRBD1. The CDR3 is 13 amino acids. CDR1 and CDR2 from the germline V gene are MNHNS and SASEGT. The J segment lost 14 bases and the V segment lost 2 bases, leaving 10 bases of the junction unmatched. CDR3 protein: CASSETLDRARFF. CDR3 nucleotide sequence: TGTGCCAGCAGTGAAACCCTGGACAGGGCCCGGTTCTTT.